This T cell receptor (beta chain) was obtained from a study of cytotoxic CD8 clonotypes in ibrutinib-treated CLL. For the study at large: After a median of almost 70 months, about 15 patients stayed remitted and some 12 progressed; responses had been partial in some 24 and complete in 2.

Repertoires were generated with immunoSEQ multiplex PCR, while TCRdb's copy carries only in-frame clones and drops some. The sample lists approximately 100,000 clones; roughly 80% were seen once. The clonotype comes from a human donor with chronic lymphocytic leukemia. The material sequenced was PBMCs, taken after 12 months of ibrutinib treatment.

CDR3 sequence reads: CASSELTGLGEKLFF. CDR3 nucleotides: TGTGCCAGCAGTGAATTGACAGGCTTAGGTGAAAAACTGTTTTTT. V gene TRBV25-1 combines with J gene TRBJ1-4, with a weak D call TRBD1 (6 bases). Germline-derived CDR1 and CDR2 are MGHDK and SYGVNS. The CDR3 is made up of 15 amino acids. V was shortened by 1 base and J by 7 bases, with 13 bases between the two germline ends.